What follows are 6 T cell receptor beta chains derived from one specimen sequenced in a study of blood T cell repertoires in COVID-19 (dated by TCRdb to the early 2020s). The library was obtained by the immunoSEQ multiplex PCR assay. Entries here come from immuneACCESS through TCRdb and include only in-frame sequences with V and J called. Some clones fail to appear in such tables; in the studies checked, an unresolved V gene covers under half of the shortfall, and the cause of the remainder is unknown. This sample is represented by fewer than 400,000 clones; around 83% of them were singletons. The ten largest clones take up about 3% of the sample. Sequenced: peripheral blood. Receptors were obtained from a man between 25 and 39 years old with active or convalescent COVID-19.

This chain uses TRBV24-1 with TRBJ1-3; D perhaps matches TRBD1 (5 bases). The CDR3 totals 16 residues. The V gene lost 12 bases and the J gene lost 0 bases, with 20 bases spanning the gap. The germline V gene has CDR1 KGHDR and CDR2 SFDVKD. CDR3 nucleotides: TGTGCCGCCTCGGGGGGTCTACCGGGCTCTGGAAACACCATATATTTT. Its translation is CAASGGLPGSGNTIYF.

J is TRBJ2-7 and V is TRBV7-2; 7 positions match TRBD1. Germline values: CDR1 SGHTA, CDR2 FQGNSA. Trimming cost V 4 bases and J 2 bases; bases outside gene matches: 5. This CDR3 has 14 residues. In DNA form, the CDR3 reads TGTGCCAGCAGCTCACGGACAGGTCCCTACGAGCAGTACTTC. It is translated as CASSSRTGPYEQYF.

The chain uses TRBV7-7 and TRBJ1-3, with unresolved D. Germline assignment: CDR1 SSHAT and CDR2 FNYEAQ (reference sequence). Trimming stripped 5 bases from V and 2 bases from J, with 10 bases between. The CDR3 is made up of 14 amino acids. CDR3 coding DNA: TGTGCCAGCAGCCCCGGAGGCGCTGGAAACACCATATATTTT. Amino acid sequence: CASSPGGAGNTIYF.

This clone has more than one count but fewer than ten. J is TRBJ2-2 and V is TRBV11-2, with D possibly matching TRBD2 (6 bases). CDR1 and CDR2 from the germline V gene are SGHAT and FQNNGV. The length of the CDR3 is 15 residues. V lost 1 base, J lost 5 bases, and 11 bases lay in between. The CDR3 bases are TGTGCCAGCAGCTTAGGGACTACGAGAACCGGGGAGCTGTTTTTT. As protein: CASSLGTTRTGELFF.

V and J are TRBV15 and TRBJ2-7; 9 bases line up with TRBD2. CDR3 length: 15 residues. CDR1 is LNHNV and CDR2 is YYDKDF in the germline V gene (reference sequence). With 2 bases clipped from V and 5 bases from J, the junction kept 7 bases outside the gene matches. The DNA for the CDR3 is TGTGCCACCAGCAGATATAGCGGGAGAGATGACGAGCAGTACTTC. Encoded protein: CATSRYSGRDDEQYF.

The CDR3 here is CASSSGDIGGANTEAFF. As DNA, the CDR3 is TGCGCCAGCAGCTCTGGGGACATCGGGGGGGCGAACACTGAAGCTTTCTTT. The J gene is TRBJ1-1, the V gene TRBV5-1, with D possibly being TRBD1 (6 bases). V was pared by 3 bases and J by 1 base, with 19 bases between. Germline CDR1 SGHRS, CDR2 YFSETQ. The CDR3 has 17 residues.